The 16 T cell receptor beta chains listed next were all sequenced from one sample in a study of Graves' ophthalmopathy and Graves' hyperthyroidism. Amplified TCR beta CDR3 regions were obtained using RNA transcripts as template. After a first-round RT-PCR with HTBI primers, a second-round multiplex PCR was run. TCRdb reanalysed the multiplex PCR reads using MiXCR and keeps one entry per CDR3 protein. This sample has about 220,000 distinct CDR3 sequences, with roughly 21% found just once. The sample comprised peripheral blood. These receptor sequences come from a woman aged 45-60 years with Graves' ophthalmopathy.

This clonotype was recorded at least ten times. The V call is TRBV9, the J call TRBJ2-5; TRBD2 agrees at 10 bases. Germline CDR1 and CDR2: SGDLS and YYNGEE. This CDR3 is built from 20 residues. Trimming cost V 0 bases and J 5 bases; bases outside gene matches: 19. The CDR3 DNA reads TGTGCCAGCAGCGTAGAACTCGGGTCCGGGACTAGCGCTACGAAGGAGACCCAGTACTTC. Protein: CASSVELGSGTSATKETQYF.

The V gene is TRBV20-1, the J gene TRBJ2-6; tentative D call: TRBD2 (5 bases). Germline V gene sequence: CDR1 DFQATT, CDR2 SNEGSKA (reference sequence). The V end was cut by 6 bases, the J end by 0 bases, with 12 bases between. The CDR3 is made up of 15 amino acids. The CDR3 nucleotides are TGCAGTGCCCACCGGGGAGCCTCTGGGGCCAACGTCCTGACTTTC. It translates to CSAHRGASGANVLTF.

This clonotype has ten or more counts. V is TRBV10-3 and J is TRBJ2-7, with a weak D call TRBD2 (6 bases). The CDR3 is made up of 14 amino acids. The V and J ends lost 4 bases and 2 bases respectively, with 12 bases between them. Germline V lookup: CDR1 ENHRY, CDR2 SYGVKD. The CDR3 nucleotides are TGTGCCATCAGTGCCCGGGACTCCACCTACGAGCAGTACTTC. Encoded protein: CAISARDSTYEQYF.

CDR3 nucleotides: TGTGCCTGCGTAGGGGAACATACGTATAACTATGGCTACACCTTC. This gives the protein CACVGEHTYNYGYTF. The V and J genes are TRBV30 and TRBJ1-2; weak D call: TRBD1 (5 bases). CDR1 and CDR2 from the germline V gene are GTSNPN and SVGIG (reference sequence). The CDR3 runs 15 residues. Trimming took 6 bases from V and 1 from J, leaving 18 bases between them.

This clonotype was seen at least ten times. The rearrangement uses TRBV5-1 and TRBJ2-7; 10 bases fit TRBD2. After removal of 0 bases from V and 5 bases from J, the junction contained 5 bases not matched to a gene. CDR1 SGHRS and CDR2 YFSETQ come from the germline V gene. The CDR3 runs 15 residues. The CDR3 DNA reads TGCGCCAGCAGCTTGGGTCTAGCGGGAGTGAACGAGCAGTACTTC. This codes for CASSLGLAGVNEQYF. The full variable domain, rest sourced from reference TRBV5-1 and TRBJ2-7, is KAGVTQTPRYLIKTRGQQVTLSCSPISGHRSVSWYQQTPGQGLQFLFEYFSETQRNKGNFPGRFSGRQFSNSRSEMNVSTLELGDSALYLCASSLGLAGVNEQYFGPGTRLTVT.

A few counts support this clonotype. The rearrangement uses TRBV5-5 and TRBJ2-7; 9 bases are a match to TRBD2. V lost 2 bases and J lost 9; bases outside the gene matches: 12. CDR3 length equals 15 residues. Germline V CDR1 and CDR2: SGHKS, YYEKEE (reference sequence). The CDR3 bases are TGTGCCAGCAGCTTTAGCGGGAGCCCCCTACGAGTGCAGTACTTC. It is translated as CASSFSGSPLRVQYF.

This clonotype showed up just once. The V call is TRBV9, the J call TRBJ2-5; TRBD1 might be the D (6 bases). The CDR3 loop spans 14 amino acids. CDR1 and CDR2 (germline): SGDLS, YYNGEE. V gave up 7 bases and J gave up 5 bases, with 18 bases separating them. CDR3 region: CASGPVGGVETQYF. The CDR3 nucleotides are TGTGCCAGCGGACCCGTAGGGGGAGTGGAGACCCAGTACTTC.

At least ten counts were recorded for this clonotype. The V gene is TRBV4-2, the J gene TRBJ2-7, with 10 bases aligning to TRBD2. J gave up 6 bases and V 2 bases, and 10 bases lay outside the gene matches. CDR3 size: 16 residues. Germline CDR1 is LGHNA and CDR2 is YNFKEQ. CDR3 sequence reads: CASSQPDGTSVGEQYF. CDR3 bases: TGTGCCAGCAGCCAACCCGACGGGACTAGCGTTGGCGAGCAGTACTTC.

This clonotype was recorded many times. The CDR3 DNA is TGTGCCAGTAGCCCTCGGGACAGGGGTGAAGCTTTCTTT. Translation: CASSPRDRGEAFF. J is TRBJ1-1 and V is TRBV19; 10 bases map to TRBD1. The germline V gene has CDR1 LNHDA and CDR2 SQIVND (reference sequence). The CDR3 is made up of 13 amino acids. With 6 bases clipped from V and 7 bases from J, the junction kept 5 bases outside the gene matches. Drawing the rest from reference TRBV19 and TRBJ1-1, the complete variable domain is DGGITQSPKYLFRKEGQNVTLSCEQNLNHDAMYWYRQDPGQGLRLIYYSQIVNDFQKGDIAEGYSVSREKKESFPLTVTSAQKNPTAFYLCASSPRDRGEAFFGQGTRLTVV.

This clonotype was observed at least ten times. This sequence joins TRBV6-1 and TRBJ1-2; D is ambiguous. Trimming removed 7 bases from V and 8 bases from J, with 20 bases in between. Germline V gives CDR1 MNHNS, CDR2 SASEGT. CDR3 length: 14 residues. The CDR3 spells CASMPEQTYGGYTF. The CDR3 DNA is TGTGCCAGCATGCCGGAGCAAACATATGGCGGCTACACCTTC.

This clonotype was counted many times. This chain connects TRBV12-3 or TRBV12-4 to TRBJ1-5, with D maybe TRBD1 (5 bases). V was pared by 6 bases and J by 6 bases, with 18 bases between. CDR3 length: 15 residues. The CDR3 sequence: CASSVAGGAGQPQHF. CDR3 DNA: TGTGCCAGCAGCGTGGCAGGAGGGGCCGGTCAGCCCCAGCATTTT.

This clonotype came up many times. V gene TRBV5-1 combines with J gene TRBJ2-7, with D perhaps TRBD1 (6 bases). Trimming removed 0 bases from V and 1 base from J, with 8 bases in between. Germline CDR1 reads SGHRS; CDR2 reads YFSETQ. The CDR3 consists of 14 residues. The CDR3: CASSLGQESYEQYF. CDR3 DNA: TGCGCCAGCAGCTTGGGACAGGAGTCCTACGAGCAGTACTTC.

The CDR3 DNA reads TGCAGTGCTAACGGTGAAGCTTTCTTT. Its protein product is CSANGEAFF. The chain links TRBV20-1 to TRBJ1-1, with D unclear. Germline V CDR1 and CDR2: DFQATT, SNEGSKA (reference sequence). The V end lost 4 bases, the J end lost 7 bases, and 4 bases lay between the germline ends. There are 9 residues in the CDR3.

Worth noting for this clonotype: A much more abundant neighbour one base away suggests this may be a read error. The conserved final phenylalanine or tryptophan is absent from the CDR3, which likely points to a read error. Written as DNA, the CDR3 is TGTGCCAGCAGTTACCGAGATCTGGGCACTGAAGCTTTCCTT. Translated: CASSYRDLGTEAFL. The rearrangement joins TRBV6-5 to TRBJ1-1; no reliable D call. V lost 2 bases and J 4 bases, leaving 11 bases between the germline ends. The germline V gene encodes CDR1 MNHEY and CDR2 SVGAGI. The CDR3 is made up of 14 amino acids.

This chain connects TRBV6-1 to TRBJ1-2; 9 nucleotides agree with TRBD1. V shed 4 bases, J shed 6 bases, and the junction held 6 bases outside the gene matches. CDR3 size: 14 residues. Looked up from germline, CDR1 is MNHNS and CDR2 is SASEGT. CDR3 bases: TGTGCCAGCAGTGCGTTACAGGGGGCCGATGGCTACACCTTC. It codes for CASSALQGADGYTF.

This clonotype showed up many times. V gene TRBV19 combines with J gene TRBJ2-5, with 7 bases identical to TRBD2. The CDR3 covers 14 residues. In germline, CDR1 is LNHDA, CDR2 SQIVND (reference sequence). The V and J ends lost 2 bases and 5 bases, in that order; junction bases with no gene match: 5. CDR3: CASSIRLAVETQYF. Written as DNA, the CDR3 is TGTGCCAGTAGTATAAGACTAGCAGTTGAGACCCAGTACTTC.